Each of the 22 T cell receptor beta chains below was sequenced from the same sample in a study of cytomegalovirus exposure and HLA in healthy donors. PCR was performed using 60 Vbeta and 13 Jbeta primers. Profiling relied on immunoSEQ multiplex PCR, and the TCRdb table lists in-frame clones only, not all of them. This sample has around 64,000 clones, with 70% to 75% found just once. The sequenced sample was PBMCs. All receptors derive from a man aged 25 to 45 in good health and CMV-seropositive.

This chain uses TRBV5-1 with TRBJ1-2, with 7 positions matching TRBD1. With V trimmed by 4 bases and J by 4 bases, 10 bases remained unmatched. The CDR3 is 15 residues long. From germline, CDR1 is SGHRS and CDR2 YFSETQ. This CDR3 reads CASSPATDRVYGYTF. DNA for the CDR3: TGCGCCAGCAGCCCCGCTACCGACAGGGTCTATGGCTACACCTTC. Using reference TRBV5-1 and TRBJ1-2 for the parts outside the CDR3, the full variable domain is KAGVTQTPRYLIKTRGQQVTLSCSPISGHRSVSWYQQTPGQGLQFLFEYFSETQRNKGNFPGRFSGRQFSNSRSEMNVSTLELGDSALYLCASSPATDRVYGYTFGSGTRLTVV.

CDR3 residues: CASSQTGEKRNEQYF. CDR3 bases: TGTGCCAGCAGCCAGACAGGGGAAAAGAGAAACGAGCAGTACTTC. This chain connects TRBV5-6 to TRBJ2-7; 8 bases align to TRBD1. Germline V gene sequence: CDR1 SGHDT, CDR2 YYEEEE. With V trimmed by 4 bases and J by 5 bases, 11 bases remained unmatched. CDR3 length: 15 amino acids.

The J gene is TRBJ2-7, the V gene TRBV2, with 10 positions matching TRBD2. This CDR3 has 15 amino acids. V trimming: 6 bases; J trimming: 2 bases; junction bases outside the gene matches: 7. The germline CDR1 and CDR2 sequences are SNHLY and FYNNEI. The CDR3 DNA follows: TGTGCCAGCAGCGGGGGGACTAGCGCTACCTACGAGCAGTACTTC. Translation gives CASSGGTSATYEQYF.

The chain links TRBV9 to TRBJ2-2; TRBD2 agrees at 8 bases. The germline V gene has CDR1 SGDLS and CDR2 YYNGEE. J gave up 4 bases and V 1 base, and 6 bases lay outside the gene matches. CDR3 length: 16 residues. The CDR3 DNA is TGTGCCAGCAGCGTACGCGGGGGGTATAGCACCGGGGAGCTGTTTTTT. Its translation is CASSVRGGYSTGELFF.

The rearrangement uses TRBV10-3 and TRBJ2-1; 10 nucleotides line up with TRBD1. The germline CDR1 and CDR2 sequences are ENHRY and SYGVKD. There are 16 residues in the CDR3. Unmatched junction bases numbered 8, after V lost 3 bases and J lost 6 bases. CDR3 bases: TGTGCCATCAGTGATGGCGGACAGGGGGTAGGCAATGAGCAGTTCTTC. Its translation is CAISDGGQGVGNEQFF.

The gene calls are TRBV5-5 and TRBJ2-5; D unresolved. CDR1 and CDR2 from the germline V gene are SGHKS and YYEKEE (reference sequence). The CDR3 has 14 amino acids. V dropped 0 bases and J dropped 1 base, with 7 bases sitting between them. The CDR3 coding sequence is TGTGCCAGCAGCTTGGCCCAAATCCAAGAGACCCAGTACTTC. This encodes CASSLAQIQETQYF.

CDR3 coding DNA: TGTGCCAGCAGGGCGGGGGCAACCTACGAGCAGTACTTC. As protein: CASRAGATYEQYF. The chain employs TRBV6-5 and TRBJ2-7; D possibly corresponds to TRBD2 (7 bases). The germline gives CDR1 MNHEY, CDR2 SVGAGI. The CDR3 runs to 13 residues. Trimming removed 6 bases at V and 2 bases at J, with 11 bases between.

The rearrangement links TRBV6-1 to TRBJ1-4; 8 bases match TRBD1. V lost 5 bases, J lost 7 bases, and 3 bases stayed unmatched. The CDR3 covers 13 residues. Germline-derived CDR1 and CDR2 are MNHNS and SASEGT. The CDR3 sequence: CASSTGGPEKLFF. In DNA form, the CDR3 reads TGTGCCAGCAGTACAGGGGGGCCTGAAAAACTGTTTTTT.

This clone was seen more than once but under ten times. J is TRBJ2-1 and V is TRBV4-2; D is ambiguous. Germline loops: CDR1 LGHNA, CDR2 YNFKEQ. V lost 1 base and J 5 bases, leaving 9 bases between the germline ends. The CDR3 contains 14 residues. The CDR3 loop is CASSQGAVHNEQFF. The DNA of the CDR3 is TGTGCCAGCAGCCAAGGGGCAGTCCACAATGAGCAGTTCTTC.

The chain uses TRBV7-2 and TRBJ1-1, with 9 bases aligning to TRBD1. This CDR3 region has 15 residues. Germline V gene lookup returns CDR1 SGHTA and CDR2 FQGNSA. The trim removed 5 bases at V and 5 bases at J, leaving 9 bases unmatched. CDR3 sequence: CASSQWTGVMTEAFF. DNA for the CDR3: TGTGCCAGCAGCCAGTGGACAGGGGTTATGACTGAAGCTTTCTTT.

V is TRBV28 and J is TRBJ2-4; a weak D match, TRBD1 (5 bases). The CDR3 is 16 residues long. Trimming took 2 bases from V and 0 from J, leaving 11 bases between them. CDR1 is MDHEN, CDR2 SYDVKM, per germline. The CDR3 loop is CASSLPGITAKNIQYF. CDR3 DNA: TGTGCCAGCAGTTTACCAGGGATTACAGCCAAAAACATTCAGTACTTC.

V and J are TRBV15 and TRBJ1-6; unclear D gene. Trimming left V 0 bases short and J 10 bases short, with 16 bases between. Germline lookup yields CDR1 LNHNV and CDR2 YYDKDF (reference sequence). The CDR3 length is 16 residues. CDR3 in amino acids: CATSRDFTLIGSPLHF. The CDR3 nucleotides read TGTGCCACCAGCAGAGATTTCACTCTGATCGGGTCACCCCTCCACTTT.

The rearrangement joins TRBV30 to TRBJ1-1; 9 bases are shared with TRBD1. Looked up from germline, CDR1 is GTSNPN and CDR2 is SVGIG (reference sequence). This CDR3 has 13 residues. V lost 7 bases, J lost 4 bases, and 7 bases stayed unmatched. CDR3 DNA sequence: TGTGCCTCGACCGGGACAGGGCGCACTGAAGCTTTCTTT. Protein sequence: CASTGTGRTEAFF.

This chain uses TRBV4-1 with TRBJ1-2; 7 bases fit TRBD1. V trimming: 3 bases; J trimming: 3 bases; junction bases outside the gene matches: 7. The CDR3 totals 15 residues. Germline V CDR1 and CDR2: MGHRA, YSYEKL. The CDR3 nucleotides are TGCGCCAGCAGCCACGAGGCGACAGGGTACTATGGCTACACCTTC. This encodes CASSHEATGYYGYTF.

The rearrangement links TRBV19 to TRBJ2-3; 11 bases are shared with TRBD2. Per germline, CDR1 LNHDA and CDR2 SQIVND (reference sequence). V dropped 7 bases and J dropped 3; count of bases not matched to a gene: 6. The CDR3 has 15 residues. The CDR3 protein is CASNRASGGTDTQYF. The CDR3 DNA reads TGTGCCAGTAATCGGGCTAGCGGGGGGACAGATACGCAGTATTTT.

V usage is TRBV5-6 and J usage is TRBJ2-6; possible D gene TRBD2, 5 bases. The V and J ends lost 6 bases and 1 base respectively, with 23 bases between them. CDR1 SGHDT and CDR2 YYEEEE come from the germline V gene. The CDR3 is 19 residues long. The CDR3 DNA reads TGTGCCAGCACCCCAGTGGGCAGACTAATAGGTTCTGGGGCCAACGTCCTGACTTTC. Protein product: CASTPVGRLIGSGANVLTF. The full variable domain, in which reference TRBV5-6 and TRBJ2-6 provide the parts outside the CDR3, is DAGVTQSPTHLIKTRGQQVTLRCSPKSGHDTVSWYQQALGQGPQFIFQYYEEEERQRGNFPDRFSGHQFPNYSSELNVNALLLGDSALYLCASTPVGRLIGSGANVLTFGAGSRLTVL.

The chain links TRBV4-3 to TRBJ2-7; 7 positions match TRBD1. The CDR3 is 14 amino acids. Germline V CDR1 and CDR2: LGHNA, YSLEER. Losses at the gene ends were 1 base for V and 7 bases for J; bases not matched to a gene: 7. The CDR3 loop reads CASSQGRTGREQYF. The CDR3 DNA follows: TGCGCCAGCAGCCAAGGGCGGACAGGCAGGGAGCAGTACTTC.

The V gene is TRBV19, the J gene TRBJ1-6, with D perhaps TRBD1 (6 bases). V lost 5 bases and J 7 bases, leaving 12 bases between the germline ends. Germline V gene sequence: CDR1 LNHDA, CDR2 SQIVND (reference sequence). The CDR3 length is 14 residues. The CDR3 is CASSDGQTNSPLHF. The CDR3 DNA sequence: TGTGCCAGTAGTGACGGACAGACAAATTCACCCCTCCACTTT.

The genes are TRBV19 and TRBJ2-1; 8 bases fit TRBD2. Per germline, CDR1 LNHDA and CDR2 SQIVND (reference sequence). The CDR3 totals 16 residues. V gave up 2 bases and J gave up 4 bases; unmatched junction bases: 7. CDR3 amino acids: CASSIRGGGPYNEQFF. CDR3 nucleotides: TGTGCCAGTAGTATAAGGGGCGGGGGGCCTTACAATGAGCAGTTCTTC.

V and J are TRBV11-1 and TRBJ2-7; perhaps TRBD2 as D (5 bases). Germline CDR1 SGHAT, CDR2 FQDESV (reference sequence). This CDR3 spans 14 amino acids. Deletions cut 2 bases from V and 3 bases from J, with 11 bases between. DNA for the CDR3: TGTGCCAGCAGCTTACGAGGGAACTTCTACGAGCAGTACTTC. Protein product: CASSLRGNFYEQYF.

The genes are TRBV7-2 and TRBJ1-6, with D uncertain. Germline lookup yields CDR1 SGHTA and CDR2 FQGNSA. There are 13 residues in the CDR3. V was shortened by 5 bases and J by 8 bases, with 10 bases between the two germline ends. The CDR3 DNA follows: TGTGCCAGCAGCACAGACACAGATTCACCCCTCCACTTT. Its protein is CASSTDTDSPLHF.

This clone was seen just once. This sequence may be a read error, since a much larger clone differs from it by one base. The CDR3 sequence: CASSLEQNTEAFF. CDR3 sequence (DNA): TGTGCCAGCAGCTTAGAACAGAACACTGAAGCTTTCTTT. The chain uses TRBV11-3 and TRBJ1-1; D ambiguous. Germline V gene lookup returns CDR1 SGHNT and CDR2 YENEEA. This CDR3 is 13 amino acids long. Trimming left V 0 bases short and J 1 base short, with 3 bases between.